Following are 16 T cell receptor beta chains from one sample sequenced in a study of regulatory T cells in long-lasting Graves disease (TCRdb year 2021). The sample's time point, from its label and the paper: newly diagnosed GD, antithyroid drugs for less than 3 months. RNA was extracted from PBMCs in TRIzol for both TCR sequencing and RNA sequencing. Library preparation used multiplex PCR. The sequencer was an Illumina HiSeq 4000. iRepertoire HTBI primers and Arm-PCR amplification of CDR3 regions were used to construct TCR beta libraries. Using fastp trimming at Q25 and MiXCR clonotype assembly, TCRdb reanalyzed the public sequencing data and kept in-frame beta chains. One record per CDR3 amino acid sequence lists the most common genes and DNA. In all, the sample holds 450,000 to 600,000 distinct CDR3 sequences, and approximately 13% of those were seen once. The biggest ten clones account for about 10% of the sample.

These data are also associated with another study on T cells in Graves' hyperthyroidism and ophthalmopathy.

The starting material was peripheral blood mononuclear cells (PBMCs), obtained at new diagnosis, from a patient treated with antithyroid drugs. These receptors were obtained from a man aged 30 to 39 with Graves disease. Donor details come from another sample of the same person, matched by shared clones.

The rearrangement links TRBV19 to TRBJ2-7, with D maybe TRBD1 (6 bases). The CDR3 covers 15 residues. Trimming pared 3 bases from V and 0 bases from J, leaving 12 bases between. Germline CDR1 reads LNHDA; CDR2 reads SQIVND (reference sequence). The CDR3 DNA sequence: TGTGCCAGTAGTATGTCGTCACAGGGCTCCTACGAGCAGTACTTC. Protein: CASSMSSQGSYEQYF.

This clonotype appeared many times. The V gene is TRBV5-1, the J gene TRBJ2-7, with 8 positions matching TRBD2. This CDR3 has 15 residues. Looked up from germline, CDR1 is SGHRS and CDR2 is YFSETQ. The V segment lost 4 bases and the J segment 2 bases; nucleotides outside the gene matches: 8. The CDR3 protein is CASSGAGELTYEQYF. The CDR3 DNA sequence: TGCGCCAGCAGCGGAGCGGGAGAGCTCACCTACGAGCAGTACTTC.

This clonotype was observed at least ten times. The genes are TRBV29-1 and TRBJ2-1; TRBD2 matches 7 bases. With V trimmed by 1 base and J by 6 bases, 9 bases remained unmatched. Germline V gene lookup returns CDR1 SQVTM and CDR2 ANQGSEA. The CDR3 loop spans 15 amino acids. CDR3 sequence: CSVEGAGEALNEQFF. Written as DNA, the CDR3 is TGCAGCGTTGAAGGGGCGGGAGAGGCCCTCAATGAGCAGTTCTTC.

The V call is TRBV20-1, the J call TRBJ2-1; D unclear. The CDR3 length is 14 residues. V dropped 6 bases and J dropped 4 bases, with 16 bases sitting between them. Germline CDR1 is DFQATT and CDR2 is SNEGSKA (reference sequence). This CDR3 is CSAQTPSRYNEQFF. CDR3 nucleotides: TGCAGTGCCCAGACCCCCAGCAGATACAATGAGCAGTTCTTC.

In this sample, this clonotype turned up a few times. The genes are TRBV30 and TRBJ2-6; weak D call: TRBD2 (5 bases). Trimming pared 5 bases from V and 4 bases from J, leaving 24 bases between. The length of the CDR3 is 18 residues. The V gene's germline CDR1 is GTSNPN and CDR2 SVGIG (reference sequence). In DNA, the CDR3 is TGTGCCTGGGCTCGGTCCCCACGTGGAGGTGAAGGGGCCAACGTCCTGACTTTC. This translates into CAWARSPRGGEGANVLTF.

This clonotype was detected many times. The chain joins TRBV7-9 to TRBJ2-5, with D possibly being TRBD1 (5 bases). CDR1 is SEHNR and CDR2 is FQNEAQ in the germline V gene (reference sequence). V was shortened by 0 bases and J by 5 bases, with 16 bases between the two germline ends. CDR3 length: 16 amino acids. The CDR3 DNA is TGTGCCAGCAGCTTAGCGGGTCAGGGTGTGGGCGAGACCCAGTACTTC. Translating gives CASSLAGQGVGETQYF.

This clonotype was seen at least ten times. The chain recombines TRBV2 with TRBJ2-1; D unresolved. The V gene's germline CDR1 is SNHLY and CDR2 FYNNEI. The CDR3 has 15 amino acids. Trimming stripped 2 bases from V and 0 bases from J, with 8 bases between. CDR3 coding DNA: TGTGCCAGCAGTGAATTGGTCAGCTCCTACAATGAGCAGTTCTTC. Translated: CASSELVSSYNEQFF.

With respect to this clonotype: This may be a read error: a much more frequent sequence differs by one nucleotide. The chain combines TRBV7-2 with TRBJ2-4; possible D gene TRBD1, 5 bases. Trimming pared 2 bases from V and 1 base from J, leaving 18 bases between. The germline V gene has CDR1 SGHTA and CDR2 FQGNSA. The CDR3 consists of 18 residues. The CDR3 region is CASSLCSGRLGAKNIQYF. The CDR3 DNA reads TGTGCCAGCAGCTTATGTTCAGGGCGATTGGGGGCCAAAAACATTCAGTACTTC.

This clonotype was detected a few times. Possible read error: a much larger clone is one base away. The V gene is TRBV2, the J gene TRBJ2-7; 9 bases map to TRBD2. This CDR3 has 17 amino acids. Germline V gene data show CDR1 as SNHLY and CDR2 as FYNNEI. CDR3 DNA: TGTGCCAGCACCCAGACCGGGACTAGCCGTACTTCCTACGACCAGTACTTC. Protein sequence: CASTQTGTSRTSYDQYF.

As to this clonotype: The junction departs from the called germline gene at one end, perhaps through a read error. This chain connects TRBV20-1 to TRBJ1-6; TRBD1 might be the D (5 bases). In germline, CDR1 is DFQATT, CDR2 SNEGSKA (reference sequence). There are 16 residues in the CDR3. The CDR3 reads CRARTPGQGGNSPLHF. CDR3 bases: TGCAGGGCTAGAACCCCAGGGCAGGGAGGGAATTCACCCCTCCACTTT.

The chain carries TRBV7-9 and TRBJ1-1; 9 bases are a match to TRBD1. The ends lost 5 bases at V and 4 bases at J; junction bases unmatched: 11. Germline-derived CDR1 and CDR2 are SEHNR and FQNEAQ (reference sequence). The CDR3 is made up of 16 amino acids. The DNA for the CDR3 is TGTGCCAGCAGCGATTCTACAGGGGGCTTGTTCACTGAAGCTTTCTTT. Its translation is CASSDSTGGLFTEAFF.

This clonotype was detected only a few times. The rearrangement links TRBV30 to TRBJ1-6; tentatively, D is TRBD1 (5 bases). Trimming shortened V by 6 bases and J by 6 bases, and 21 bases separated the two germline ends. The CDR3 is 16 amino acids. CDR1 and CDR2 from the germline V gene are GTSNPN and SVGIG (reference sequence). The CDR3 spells CACQGGPSPSNSPLHF. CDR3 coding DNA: TGTGCCTGTCAGGGAGGACCGAGCCCTTCTAATTCACCCCTCCACTTT. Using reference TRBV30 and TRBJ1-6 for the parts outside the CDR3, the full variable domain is SQTIHQWPATLVQPVGSPLSLECTVEGTSNPNLYWYRQAAGRGLQLLFYSVGIGQISSEVPQNLSASRPQDRQFILSSKKLLLSDSGFYLCACQGGPSPSNSPLHFGNGTRLTVT.

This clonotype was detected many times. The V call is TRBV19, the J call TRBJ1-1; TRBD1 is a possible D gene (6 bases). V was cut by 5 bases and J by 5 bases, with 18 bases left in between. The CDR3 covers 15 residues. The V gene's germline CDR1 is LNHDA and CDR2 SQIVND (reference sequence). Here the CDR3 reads CASSPREGGKTEAFF. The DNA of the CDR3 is TGTGCCAGTAGTCCCCGAGAGGGGGGGAAGACTGAAGCTTTCTTT.

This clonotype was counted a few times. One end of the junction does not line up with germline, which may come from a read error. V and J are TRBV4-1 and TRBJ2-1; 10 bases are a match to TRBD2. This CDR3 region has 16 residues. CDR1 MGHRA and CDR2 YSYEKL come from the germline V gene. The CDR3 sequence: CANSALAGTGIPEQFF. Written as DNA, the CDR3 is TGCGCCAACAGCGCACTAGCGGGAACAGGAATCCCCGAGCAGTTCTTC.

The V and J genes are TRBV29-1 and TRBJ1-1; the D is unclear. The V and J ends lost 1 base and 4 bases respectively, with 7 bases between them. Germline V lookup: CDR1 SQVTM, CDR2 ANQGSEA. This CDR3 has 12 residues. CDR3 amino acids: CSVEVVGTEAFF. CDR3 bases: TGCAGCGTTGAAGTGGTAGGCACTGAAGCTTTCTTT.

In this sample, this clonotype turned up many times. CDR3 residues: CATSQAGTGIDGYTF. In nucleotides, the CDR3 is TGTGCCACCTCCCAAGCCGGGACAGGGATAGATGGCTACACCTTC. This rearrangement joins TRBV2 to TRBJ1-2, with 9 bases fitting TRBD1. V was pared by 10 bases and J by 6 bases, with 15 bases of the junction left unmatched. Per germline, CDR1 SNHLY and CDR2 FYNNEI. The CDR3 is made up of 15 amino acids.